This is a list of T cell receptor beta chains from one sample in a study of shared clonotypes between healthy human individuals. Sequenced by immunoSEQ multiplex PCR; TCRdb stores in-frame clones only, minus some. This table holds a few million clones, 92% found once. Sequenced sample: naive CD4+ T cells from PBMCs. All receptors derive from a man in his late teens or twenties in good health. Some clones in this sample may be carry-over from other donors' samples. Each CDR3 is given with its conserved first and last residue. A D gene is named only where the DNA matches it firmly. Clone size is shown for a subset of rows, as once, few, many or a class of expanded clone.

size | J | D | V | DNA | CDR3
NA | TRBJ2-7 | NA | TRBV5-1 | TGCGCCAGCAGCTTAGGCGCGCACCGTACCTACGAGCAGTACTTC | CASSLGAHRTYEQYF
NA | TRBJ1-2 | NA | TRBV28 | TGTGCCAGCAGATCTACAGGGTACTCTGGCTACACCTTC | CASRSTGYSGYTF
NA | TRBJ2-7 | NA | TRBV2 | TGTGCCAGCAGTGAACCCTACGAGCAGTACTTC | CASSEPYEQYF
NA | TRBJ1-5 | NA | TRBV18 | TGTGCCAGCTCACAGATGCGGGGGAACAATCAGCCCCAGCATTTT | CASSQMRGNNQPQHF
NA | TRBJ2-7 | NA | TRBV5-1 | TGCGCCAGCAGCTTGGCCATCTTCGGGACATCCTACGAGCAGTACTTC | CASSLAIFGTSYEQYF
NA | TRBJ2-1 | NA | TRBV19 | TGTGCCAGTAGTATTTTTGGCAGCTGGAGTAGCTCCTACAATGAGCAGTTCTTC | CASSIFGSWSSSYNEQFF
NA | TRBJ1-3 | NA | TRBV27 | TGTGCCAGCAGGGTCTCAGGCGGAAACACCATATATTTT | CASRVSGGNTIYF
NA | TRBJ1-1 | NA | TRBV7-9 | TGTGCCAGCAGCTCAACCTACAGAGCGAACACTGAAGCTTTCTTT | CASSSTYRANTEAFF
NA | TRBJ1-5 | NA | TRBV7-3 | TGTGCCAGCAGCCCCCCACCCCGGCGGTATCAGCCCCAGCATTTT | CASSPPPRRYQPQHF
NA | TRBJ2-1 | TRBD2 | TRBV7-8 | TGTGCCAGCACGGGACTAGCGGGATTCAATGAGCAGTTCTTC | CASTGLAGFNEQFF
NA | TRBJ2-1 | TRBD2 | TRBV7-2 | TGTGCCAGCAGCCCCCGGCTAGCGGGAGGGTCCAATGAGCAGTTCTTC | CASSPRLAGGSNEQFF
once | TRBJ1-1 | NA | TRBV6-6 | TGTGCCAGCAGTTACTTCAGCCCGAACACTGAAGCTTTCTTT | CASSYFSPNTEAFF
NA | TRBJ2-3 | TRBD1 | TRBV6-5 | TGTGCCAGCAGTTCCCGAGGACAGGGGTTATCGGATACGCAGTATTTT | CASSSRGQGLSDTQYF
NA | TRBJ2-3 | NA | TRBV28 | TGTGCCAGCAGTTTCGACGGGACAGATACGCAGTATTTT | CASSFDGTDTQYF
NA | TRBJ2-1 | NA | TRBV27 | TGTGCCAGCATGTTACTACTTGCGTCATCCCTCAACGAGCAGTTCTTC | CASMLLLASSLNEQFF
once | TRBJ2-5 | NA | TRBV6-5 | TGTGCCAGCAGAGAGAACCAAGAGACCCAGTACTTC | CASRENQETQYF
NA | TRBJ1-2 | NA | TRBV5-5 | TGTGCCAGCAGCTTGTCCTCAGGGACTGGCTACACCTTC | CASSLSSGTGYTF
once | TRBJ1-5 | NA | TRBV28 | TGTGCCATTACACGTAACAATCAGCCCCAGCATTTT | CAITRNNQPQHF
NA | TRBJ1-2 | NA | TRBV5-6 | TGTGCCAGCAGCTTGGGAGTGAGTACTAACTATGGCTACACCTTC | CASSLGVSTNYGYTF
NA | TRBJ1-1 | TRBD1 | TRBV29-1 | TGCAGCGTTTCCTACAGGGGGCGGCGGGACACTGAAGCTTTCTTT | CSVSYRGRRDTEAFF